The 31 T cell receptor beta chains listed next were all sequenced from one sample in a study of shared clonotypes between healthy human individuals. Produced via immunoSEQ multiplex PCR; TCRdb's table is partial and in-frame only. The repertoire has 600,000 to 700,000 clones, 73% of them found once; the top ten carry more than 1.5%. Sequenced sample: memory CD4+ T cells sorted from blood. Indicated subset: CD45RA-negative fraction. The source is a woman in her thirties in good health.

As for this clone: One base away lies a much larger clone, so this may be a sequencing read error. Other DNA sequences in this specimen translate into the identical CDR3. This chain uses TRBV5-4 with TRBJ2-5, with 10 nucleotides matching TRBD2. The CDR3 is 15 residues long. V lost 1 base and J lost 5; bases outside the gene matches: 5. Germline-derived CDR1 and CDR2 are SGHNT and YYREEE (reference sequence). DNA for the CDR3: TGTGCCAGCAGCTTGAAGCGGGAGGGCCGGGAGACCCAGTACTTC. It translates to CASSLKREGRETQYF.

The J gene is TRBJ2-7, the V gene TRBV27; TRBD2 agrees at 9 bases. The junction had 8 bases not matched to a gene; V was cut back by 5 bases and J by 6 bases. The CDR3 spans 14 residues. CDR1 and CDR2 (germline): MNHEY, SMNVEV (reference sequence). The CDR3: CASSRREGRSEQYF. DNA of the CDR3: TGTGCCAGCAGTCGGCGGGAGGGCCGCTCCGAGCAGTACTTC.

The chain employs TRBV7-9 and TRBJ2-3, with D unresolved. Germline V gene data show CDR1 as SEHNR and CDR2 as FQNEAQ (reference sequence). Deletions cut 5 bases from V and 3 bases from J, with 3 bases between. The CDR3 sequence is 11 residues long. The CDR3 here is CASSQTDTQYF. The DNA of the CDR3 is TGTGCCAGCAGCCAAACAGATACGCAGTATTTT.

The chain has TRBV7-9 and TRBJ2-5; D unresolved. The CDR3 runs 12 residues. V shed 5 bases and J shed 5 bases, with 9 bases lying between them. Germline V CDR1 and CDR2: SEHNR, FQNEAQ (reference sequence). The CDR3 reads CASSPSVETQYF. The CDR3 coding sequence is TGTGCCAGCAGCCCCTCTGTTGAGACCCAGTACTTC. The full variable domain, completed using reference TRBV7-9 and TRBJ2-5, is DTGVSQNPRHKITKRGQNVTFRCDPISEHNRLYWYRQTLGQGPEFLTYFQNEAQLEKSRLLSDRFSAERPKGSFSTLEIQRTEQGDSAMYLCASSPSVETQYFGPGTRLLVL.

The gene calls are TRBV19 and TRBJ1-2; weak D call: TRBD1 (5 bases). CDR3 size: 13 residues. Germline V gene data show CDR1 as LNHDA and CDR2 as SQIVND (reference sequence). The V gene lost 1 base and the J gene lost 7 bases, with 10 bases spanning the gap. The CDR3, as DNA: TGTGCCAGTAGTATAGGAGGGGTTACTGGCTACACCTTC. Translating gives CASSIGGVTGYTF.

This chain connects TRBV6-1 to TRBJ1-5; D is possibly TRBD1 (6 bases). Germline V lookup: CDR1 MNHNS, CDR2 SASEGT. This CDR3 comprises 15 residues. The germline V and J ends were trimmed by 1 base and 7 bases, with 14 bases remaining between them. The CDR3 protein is CASSEVGQVEQPQHF. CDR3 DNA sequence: TGTGCCAGCAGTGAAGTGGGACAAGTGGAACAGCCCCAGCATTTT.

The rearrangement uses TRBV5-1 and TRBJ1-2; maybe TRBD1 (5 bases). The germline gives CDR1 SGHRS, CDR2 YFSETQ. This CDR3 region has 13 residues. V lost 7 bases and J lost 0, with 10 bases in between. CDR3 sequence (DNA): TGCGCCAGCCAAACAGGACCTAACTATGGCTACACCTTC. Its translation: CASQTGPNYGYTF. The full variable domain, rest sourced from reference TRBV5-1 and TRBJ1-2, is KAGVTQTPRYLIKTRGQQVTLSCSPISGHRSVSWYQQTPGQGLQFLFEYFSETQRNKGNFPGRFSGRQFSNSRSEMNVSTLELGDSALYLCASQTGPNYGYTFGSGTRLTVV.

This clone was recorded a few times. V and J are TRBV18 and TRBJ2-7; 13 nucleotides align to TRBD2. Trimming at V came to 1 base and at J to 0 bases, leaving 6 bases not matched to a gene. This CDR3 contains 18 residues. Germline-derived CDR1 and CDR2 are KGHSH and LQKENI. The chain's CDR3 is CASSPQLAGGPLSYEQYF. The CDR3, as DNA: TGTGCCAGCTCACCACAACTAGCGGGAGGGCCCCTCTCCTACGAGCAGTACTTC. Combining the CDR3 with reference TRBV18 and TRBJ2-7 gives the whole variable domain NAGVMQNPRHLVRRRGQEARLRCSPMKGHSHVYWYRQLPEEGLKFMVYLQKENIIDESGMPKERFSAEFPKEGPSILRIQQVVRGDSAAYFCASSPQLAGGPLSYEQYFGPGTRLTVT.

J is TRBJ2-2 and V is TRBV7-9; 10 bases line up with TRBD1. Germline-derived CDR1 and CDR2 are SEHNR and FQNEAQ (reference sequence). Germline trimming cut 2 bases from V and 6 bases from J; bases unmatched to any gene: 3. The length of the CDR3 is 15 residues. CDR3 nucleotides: TGTGCCAGCAGCTTAACGGGACAGGGGTCCGGGGAGCTGTTTTTT. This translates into CASSLTGQGSGELFF.

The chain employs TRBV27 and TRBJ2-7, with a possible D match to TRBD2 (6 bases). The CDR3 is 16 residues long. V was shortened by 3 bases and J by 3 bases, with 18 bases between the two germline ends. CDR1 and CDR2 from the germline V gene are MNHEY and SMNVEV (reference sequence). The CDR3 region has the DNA TGTGCCAGCAGTTTGTACCGTCCCGGGAGCGACTACGAGCAGTACTTC. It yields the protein CASSLYRPGSDYEQYF.

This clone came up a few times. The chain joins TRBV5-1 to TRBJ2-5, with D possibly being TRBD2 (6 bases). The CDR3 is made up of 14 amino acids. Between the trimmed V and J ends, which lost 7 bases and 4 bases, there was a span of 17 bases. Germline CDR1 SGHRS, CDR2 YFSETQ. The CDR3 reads CASVEGSVGETQYF. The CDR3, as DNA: TGCGCCAGCGTGGAGGGTTCGGTGGGAGAGACCCAGTACTTC.

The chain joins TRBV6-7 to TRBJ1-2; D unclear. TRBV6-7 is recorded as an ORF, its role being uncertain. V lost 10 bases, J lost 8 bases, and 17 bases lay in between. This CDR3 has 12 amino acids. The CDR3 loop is CATPVTFGGYTF. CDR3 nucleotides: TGTGCCACCCCTGTCACCTTCGGCGGCTACACCTTC.

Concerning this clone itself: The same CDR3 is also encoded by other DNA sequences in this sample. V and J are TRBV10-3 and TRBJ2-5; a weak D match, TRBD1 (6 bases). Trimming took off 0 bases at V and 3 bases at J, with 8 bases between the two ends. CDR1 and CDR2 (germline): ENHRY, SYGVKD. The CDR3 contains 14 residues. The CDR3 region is CAISESTGKETQYF. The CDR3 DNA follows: TGTGCCATCAGTGAGTCCACAGGGAAAGAGACCCAGTACTTC.

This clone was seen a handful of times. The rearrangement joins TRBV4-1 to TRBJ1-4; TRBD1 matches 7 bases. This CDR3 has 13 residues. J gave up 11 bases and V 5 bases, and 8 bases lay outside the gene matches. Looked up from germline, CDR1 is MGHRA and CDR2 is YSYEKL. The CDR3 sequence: CASSTRQGWKLFF. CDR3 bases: TGCGCCAGCAGCACCCGACAGGGTTGGAAACTGTTTTTT.

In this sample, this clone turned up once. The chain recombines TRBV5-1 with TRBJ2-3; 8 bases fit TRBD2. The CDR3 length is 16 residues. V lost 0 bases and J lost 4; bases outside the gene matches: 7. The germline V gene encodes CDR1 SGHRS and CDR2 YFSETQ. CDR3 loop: CASSLEGGRLSDTQYF. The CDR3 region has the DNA TGCGCCAGCAGCTTGGAGGGCGGGAGGTTATCAGATACGCAGTATTTT.

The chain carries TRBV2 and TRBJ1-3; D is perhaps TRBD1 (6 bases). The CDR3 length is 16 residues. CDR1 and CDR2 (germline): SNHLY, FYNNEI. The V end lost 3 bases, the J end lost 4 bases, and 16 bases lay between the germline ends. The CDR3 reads CASSDVLGAGGNTIYF. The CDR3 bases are TGTGCCAGCAGTGATGTGTTGGGGGCAGGAGGAAACACCATATATTTT.

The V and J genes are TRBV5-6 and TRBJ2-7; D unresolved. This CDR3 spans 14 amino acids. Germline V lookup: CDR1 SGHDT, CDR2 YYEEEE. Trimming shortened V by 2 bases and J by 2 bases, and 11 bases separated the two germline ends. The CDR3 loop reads CASSFLVVPYEQYF. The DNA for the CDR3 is TGTGCCAGCAGCTTCCTAGTAGTCCCCTACGAGCAGTACTTC.

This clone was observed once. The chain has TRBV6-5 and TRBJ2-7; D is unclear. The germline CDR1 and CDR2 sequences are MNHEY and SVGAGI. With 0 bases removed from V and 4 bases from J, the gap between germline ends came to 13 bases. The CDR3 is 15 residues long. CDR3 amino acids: CASSYSMLGSYEQYF. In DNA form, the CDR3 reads TGTGCCAGCAGTTACTCGATGCTGGGGTCGTACGAGCAGTACTTC.

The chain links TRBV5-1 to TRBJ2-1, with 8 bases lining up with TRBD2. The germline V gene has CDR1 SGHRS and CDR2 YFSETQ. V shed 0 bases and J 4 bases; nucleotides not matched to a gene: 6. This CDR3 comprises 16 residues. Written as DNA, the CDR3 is TGCGCCAGCAGCTTGGAATCTAGCGGGCTATACAATGAGCAGTTCTTC. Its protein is CASSLESSGLYNEQFF.

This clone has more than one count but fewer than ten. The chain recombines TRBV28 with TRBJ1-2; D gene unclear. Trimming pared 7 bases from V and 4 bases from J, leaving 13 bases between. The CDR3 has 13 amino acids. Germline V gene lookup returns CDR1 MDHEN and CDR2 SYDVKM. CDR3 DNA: TGTGCCAGCAAGGAGTATGATAGCTATGGCTACACCTTC. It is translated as CASKEYDSYGYTF.

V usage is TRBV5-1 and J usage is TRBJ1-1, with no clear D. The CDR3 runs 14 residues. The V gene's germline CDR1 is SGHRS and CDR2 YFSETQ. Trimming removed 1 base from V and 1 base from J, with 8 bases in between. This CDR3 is CASSLSGSNTEAFF. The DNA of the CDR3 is TGCGCCAGCAGCTTGTCAGGCTCGAACACTGAAGCTTTCTTT.

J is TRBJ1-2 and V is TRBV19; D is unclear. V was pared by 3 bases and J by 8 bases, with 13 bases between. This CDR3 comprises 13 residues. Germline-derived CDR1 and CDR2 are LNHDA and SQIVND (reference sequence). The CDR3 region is CASSIREGGGYTF. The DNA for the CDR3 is TGTGCCAGTAGTATCCGTGAAGGCGGAGGCTACACCTTC.

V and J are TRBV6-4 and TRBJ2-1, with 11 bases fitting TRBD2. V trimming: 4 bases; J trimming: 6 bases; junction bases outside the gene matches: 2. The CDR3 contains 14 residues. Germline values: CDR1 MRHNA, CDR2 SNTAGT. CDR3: CASSGTSGSNEQFF. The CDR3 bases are TGTGCCAGCAGTGGAACTAGCGGGAGCAATGAGCAGTTCTTC.

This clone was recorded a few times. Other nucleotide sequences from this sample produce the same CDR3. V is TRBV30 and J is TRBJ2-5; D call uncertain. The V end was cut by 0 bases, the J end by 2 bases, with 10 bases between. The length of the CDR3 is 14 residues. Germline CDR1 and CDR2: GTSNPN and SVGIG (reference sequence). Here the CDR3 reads CAWSVRSQQETQYF. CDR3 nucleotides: TGTGCCTGGAGTGTACGCAGTCAACAAGAGACCCAGTACTTC.

The CDR3 sequence is CASSSRGGGSYEQYF. The CDR3 DNA follows: TGTGCCAGTAGTTCTCGAGGAGGAGGCTCCTACGAGCAGTACTTC. The chain carries TRBV19 and TRBJ2-7; D may be TRBD2 (5 bases). Trimming took off 5 bases at V and 0 bases at J, with 14 bases between the two ends. The germline CDR1 and CDR2 sequences are LNHDA and SQIVND (reference sequence). This CDR3 contains 15 residues.

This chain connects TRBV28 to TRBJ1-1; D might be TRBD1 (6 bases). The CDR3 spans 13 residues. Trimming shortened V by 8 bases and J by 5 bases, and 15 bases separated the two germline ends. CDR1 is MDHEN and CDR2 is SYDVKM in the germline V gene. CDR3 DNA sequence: TGTGCCAGCCTGGGGTGGGGGCGGACTGAAGCTTTCTTT. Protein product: CASLGWGRTEAFF.

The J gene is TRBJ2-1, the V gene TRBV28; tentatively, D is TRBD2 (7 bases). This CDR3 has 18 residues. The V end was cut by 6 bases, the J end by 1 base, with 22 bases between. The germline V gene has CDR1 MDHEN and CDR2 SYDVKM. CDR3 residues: CASRLGGRRESSYNEQFF. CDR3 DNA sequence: TGTGCCAGCAGGTTAGGGGGTCGGCGGGAGTCGTCCTACAATGAGCAGTTCTTC.

The CDR3: CASSRDRITEAFF. The CDR3 nucleotides read TGTGCCAGTAGTCGGGACAGAATCACTGAAGCTTTCTTT. The rearrangement joins TRBV19 to TRBJ1-1; 7 bases agree with TRBD1. With 5 bases clipped from V and 4 bases from J, the junction kept 4 bases outside the gene matches. CDR3 size: 13 residues. CDR1 is LNHDA, CDR2 SQIVND, per germline (reference sequence).

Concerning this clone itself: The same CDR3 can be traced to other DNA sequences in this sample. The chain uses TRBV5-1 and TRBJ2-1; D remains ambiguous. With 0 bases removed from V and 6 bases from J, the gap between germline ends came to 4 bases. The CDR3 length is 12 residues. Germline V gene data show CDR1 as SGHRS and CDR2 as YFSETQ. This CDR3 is CASSLAGNEQFF. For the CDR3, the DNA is TGCGCCAGCAGCTTGGCCGGCAATGAGCAGTTCTTC.

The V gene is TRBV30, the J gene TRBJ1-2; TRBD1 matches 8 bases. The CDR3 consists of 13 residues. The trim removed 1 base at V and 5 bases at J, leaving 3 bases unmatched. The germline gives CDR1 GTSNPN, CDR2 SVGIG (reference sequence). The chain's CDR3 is CAWSGQGRYGYTF. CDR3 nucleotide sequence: TGTGCCTGGAGTGGACAGGGGCGATATGGCTACACCTTC.

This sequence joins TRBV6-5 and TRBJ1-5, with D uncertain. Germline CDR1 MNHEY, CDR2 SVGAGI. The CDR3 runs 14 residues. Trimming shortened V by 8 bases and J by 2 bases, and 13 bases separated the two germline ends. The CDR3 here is CASRRGRGNQPQHF. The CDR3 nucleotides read TGTGCCAGCCGCCGGGGAAGAGGCAATCAGCCCCAGCATTTT.